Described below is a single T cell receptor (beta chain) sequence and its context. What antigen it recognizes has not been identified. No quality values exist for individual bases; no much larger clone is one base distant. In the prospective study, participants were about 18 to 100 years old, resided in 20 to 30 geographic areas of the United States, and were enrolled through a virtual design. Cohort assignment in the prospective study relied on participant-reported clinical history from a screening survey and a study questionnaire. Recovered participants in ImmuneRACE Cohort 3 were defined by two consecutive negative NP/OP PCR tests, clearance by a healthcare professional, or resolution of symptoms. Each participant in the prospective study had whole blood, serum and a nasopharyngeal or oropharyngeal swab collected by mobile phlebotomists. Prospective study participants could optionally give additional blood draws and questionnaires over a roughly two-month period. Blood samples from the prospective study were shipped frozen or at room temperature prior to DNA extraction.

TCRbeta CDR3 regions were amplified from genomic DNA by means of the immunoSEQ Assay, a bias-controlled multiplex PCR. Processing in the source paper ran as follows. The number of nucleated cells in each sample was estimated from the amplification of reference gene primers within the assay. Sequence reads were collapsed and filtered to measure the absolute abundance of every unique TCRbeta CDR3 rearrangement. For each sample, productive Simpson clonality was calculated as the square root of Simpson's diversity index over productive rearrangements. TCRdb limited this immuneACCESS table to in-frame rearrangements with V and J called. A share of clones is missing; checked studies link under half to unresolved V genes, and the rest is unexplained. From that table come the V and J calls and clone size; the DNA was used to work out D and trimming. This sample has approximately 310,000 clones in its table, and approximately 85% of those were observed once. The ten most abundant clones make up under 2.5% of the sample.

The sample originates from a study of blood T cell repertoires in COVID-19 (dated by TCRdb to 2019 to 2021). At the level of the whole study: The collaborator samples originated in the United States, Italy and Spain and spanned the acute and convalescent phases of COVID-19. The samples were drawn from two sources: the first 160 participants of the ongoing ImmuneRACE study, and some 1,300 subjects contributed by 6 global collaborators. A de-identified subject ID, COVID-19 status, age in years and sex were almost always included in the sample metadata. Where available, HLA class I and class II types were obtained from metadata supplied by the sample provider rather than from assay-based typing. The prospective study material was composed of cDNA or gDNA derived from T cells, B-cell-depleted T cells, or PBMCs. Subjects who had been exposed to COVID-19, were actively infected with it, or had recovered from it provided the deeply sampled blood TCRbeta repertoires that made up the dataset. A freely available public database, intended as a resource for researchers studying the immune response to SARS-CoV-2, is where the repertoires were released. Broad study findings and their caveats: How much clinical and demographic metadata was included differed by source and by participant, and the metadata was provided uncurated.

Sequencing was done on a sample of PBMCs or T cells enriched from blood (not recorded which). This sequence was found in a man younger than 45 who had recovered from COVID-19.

At the DNA level, the sequence is TGTGCCAGCAGTTTCAAGACAGGGGCACGCCTGAACACCGGGGAGCTGTTTTTT. Its protein reads: CASSFKTGARLNTGELFF. This receptor chain uses TRBV27 and TRBJ2-2; 8 bases in the middle match TRBD1. Including the terminal cysteine and phenylalanine, the CDR3 comprises 18 residues. Only the CDR3 portion is preserved as DNA: 54 bases, with reading frame beginning at the first base. According to the germline V gene (reference sequence), CDR1 reads MNHEY and CDR2 reads SMNVEV. Trimmed from V: 3 bases; trimmed from J: 1 base; junction bases lacking a gene match: 10.